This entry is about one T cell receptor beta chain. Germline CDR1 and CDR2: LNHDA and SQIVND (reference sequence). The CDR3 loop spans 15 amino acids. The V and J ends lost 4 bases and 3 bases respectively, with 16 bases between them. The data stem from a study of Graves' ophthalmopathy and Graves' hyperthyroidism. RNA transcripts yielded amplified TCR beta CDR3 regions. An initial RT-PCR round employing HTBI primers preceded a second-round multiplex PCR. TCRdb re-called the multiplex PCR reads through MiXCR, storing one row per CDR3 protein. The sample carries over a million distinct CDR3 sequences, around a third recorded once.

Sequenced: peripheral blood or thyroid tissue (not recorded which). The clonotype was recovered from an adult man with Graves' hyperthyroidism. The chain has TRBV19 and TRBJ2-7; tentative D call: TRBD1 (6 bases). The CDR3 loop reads CASSTSDRPLYEQYF. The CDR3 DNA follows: TGTGCCAGTAGTACCTCAGACAGGCCCCTCTACGAGCAGTACTTC.